This T cell receptor (beta chain) was found in a study of blood T cell repertoires in COVID-19. Study at large: From T cells, B-cell-depleted T cells, or PBMCs came the material, which was cDNA or gDNA.

Profiling relied on immunoSEQ multiplex PCR, and the TCRdb table lists in-frame clones only, not all of them. The table has 300,000 to 400,000 clones, 80% to 90% seen once. Seattle-derived patients entered the study during active infection and were followed longitudinally. Germline V gene lookup returns CDR1 SGHTA and CDR2 FQGTGA. V trimming: 3 bases; J trimming: 7 bases; junction bases outside the gene matches: 12. This CDR3 comprises 16 residues. The receptor was isolated from a young man with COVID-19, enrolled during active disease. The chain employs TRBV7-3 and TRBJ2-1; TRBD1 aligns across 7 bases. Material for sequencing was peripheral blood. In DNA, the CDR3 is TGTGCCAGCAGCTTTACCGGGACAGAACCCTCAAATGAGCAGTTCTTC. It yields the protein CASSFTGTEPSNEQFF.